Each of the 2 T cell receptor beta chains below was sequenced from the same sample in a study of graft-versus-host responses after intestinal transplantation. Clones were sequenced by immunoSEQ multiplex PCR, and TCRdb holds only the in-frame ones, with some missing. The data contain tens of thousands of clones, around 81% of them singletons. Graft tissue processing released intraepithelial and lamina propria lymphocytes. Here the sequenced sample was ileum tissue, taken 12 days after intestinal transplant. The receptor set was obtained from a human patient who received an intestinal transplant, so some T cells may come from the graft donor.

The chain links TRBV4-1 to TRBJ2-1; D is possibly TRBD1 (7 bases). The CDR3 length is 14 residues. CDR1 and CDR2 from the germline V gene are MGHRA and YSYEKL. V was clipped by 7 bases and J by 2 bases, with 12 bases between them. In DNA, the CDR3 is TGCGCCAGCAATAGCAGGGGGGCCTACAATGAGCAGTTCTTC. Encoded protein: CASNSRGAYNEQFF.

V is TRBV11-3 and J is TRBJ1-1; 7 nucleotides align to TRBD1. Germline lookup yields CDR1 SGHNT and CDR2 YENEEA. The V and J ends lost 5 bases and 0 bases, in that order; junction bases with no gene match: 3. This CDR3 has 14 amino acids. CDR3 residues: CASSRDSLNTEAFF. The CDR3 DNA reads TGTGCCAGCAGCCGGGACAGCCTGAACACTGAAGCTTTCTTT. Full variable domain (missing parts from reference TRBV11-3 and TRBJ1-1): EAGVVQSPRYKIIEKKQPVAFWCNPISGHNTLYWYLQNLGQGPELLIRYENEEAVDDSQLPKDRFSAERLKGVDSTLKIQPAELGDSAVYLCASSRDSLNTEAFFGQGTRLTVV.